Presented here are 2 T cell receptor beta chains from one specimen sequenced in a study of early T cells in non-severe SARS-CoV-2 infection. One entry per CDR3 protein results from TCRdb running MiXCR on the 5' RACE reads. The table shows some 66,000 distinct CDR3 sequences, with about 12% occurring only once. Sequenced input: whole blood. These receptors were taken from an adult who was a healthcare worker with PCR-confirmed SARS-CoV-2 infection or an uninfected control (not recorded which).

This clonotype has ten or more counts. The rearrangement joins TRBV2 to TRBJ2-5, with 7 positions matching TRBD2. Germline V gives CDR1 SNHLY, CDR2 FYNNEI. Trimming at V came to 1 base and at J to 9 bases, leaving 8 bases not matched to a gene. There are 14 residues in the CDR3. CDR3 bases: TGTGCCAGCAGTGAAGAGGGCCTCGCGGGGGCCCAGTACTTC. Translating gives CASSEEGLAGAQYF.

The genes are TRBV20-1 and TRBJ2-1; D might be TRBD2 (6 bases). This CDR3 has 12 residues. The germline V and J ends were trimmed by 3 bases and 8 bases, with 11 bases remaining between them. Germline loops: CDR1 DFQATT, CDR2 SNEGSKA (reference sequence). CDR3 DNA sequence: TGCAGTGCTAGTAGTGGGGAGGATGAGCAGTTCTTC. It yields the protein CSASSGEDEQFF.